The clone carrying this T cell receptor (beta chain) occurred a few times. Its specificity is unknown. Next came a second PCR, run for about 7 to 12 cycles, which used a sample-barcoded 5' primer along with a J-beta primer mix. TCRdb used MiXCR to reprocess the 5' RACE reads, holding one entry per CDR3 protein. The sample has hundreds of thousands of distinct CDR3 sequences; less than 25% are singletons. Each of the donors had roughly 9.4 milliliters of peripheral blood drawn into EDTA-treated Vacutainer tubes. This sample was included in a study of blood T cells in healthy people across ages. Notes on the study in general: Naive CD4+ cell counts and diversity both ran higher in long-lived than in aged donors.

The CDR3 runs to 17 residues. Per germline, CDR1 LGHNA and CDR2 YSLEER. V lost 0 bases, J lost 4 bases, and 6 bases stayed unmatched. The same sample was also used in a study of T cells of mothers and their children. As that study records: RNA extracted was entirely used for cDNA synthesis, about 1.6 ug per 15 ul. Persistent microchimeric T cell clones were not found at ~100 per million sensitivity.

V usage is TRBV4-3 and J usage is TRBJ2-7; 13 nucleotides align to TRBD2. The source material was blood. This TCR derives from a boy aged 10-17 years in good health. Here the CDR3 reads CASSQERTSGSIYEQYF. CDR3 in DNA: TGCGCCAGCAGCCAAGAGAGGACTAGCGGGAGTATTTACGAGCAGTACTTC.